One and the same sample provided the 19 T cell receptor beta chains below, sequenced in a study of neurological immune-mediated disorders. Time point specified: longitudinal time-point 1 (baseline). TCRdb reprocessed the 5' RACE reads via MiXCR and lists one record per CDR3 protein. This sample has tens of thousands of distinct CDR3 sequences, with roughly 10% found just once. Sequenced sample: PBMCs. The receptors come from a man aged 25-45 years in good health.

In its sample, this clonotype was seen many times. The CDR3 nucleotides read TGCAGTGTTCCAACGGGACAGGTGGATCGTGGGAAGCATTTT. Translating gives CSVPTGQVDRGKHF. The chain couples TRBV20-1 to TRBJ1-5, with 8 bases identical to TRBD1. The CDR3 runs 14 residues. Germline V gives CDR1 DFQATT, CDR2 SNEGSKA (reference sequence). V was clipped by 7 bases and J by 14 bases; unmatched bases: 19.

This clonotype occurred a few times. CDR3 sequence (DNA): TGTGCCAGCTCTGGGCTAGCGGGAGCCGGAGGGGCCAAAAACATTCAGTACTTC. It translates to CASSGLAGAGGAKNIQYF. The chain employs TRBV6-6 and TRBJ2-4, with TRBD2 matching 10 bases. J lost 1 base, V lost 8 bases, and 14 bases had no gene match. The CDR3 consists of 18 residues. Looked up from germline, CDR1 is MNHNY and CDR2 is SVGAGI (reference sequence).

This clonotype showed up just once. This may come from a read error, since a much larger clone is one base off. The CDR3: CASSLRGSGGTQYF. CDR3 in DNA: TGTGCCAGCAGTTTAAGGGGGAGTGGTGGGACCCAGTACTTC. This rearrangement joins TRBV27 to TRBJ2-5; perhaps TRBD1 as D (6 bases). The CDR3 sequence is 14 residues long. Germline V lookup: CDR1 MNHEY, CDR2 SMNVEV (reference sequence). V gave up 2 bases and J gave up 7 bases, with 14 bases separating them.

The sample holds many counts of this clonotype. CDR3 loop: CASSQGGRGYTF. The CDR3 DNA is TGTGCCAGCAGCCAGGGAGGCCGAGGCTACACCTTC. The chain recombines TRBV3-1 with TRBJ1-2; D gene ambiguous. V was clipped by 3 bases and J by 8 bases, with 10 bases between them. This CDR3 contains 12 residues. Germline loops: CDR1 LGHDT, CDR2 YNNKEL (reference sequence). The full variable domain, rest sourced from reference TRBV3-1 and TRBJ1-2, is DTAVSQTPKYLVTQMGNDKSIKCEQNLGHDTMYWYKQDSKKFLKIMFSYNNKELIINETVPNRFSPKSPDKAHLNLHINSLELGDSAVYFCASSQGGRGYTFGSGTRLTVV.

This clonotype was seen only a few times. The rearrangement uses TRBV27 and TRBJ1-5, with 9 positions matching TRBD1. This CDR3 is 15 amino acids long. V gave up 6 bases and J gave up 4 bases; unmatched junction bases: 7. Per the germline V gene, CDR1 is MNHEY and CDR2 is SMNVEV (reference sequence). The chain's CDR3 is CASRPTGGPNQPQHF. The DNA for the CDR3 is TGTGCCAGCAGGCCAACAGGGGGCCCTAATCAGCCCCAGCATTTT.

As to this clonotype: The limits of the CDR3 on the DNA are not certain, so only TCRdb's listed CDR3 is given. The V gene is TRBV11-2, the J gene TRBJ1-5. Germline CDR1 is SGHAT and CDR2 is FQNNGV. The CDR3 length equals 20 residues, ends included. This CDR3 is CASSFYICSASRSGPQPQHF.

This clonotype has ten or more counts. The chain uses TRBV2 and TRBJ2-5; weak D call: TRBD2 (5 bases). Germline-derived CDR1 and CDR2 are SNHLY and FYNNEI. With 3 bases removed from V and 4 bases from J, the gap between germline ends came to 9 bases. CDR3 length equals 13 residues. DNA for the CDR3: TGTGCCAGCAGTGAGGATACTAGAGAGACCCAGTACTTC. This gives the protein CASSEDTRETQYF.

Many counts were recorded for this clonotype. This rearrangement joins TRBV21-1 to TRBJ2-4; whether TRBD1, the table's D call, matches the DNA was not checked. TRBV21-1 is a documented pseudogene. The CDR3 runs to 15 residues. CDR3 region: CASSKGPGPKNIQYF. The DNA for the CDR3 is TGTGCCAGCAGCAAAGGGCCAGGGCCCAAAAACATTCAGTACTTC.

This clonotype has a count of ten or more. The chain has TRBV20-1 and TRBJ2-1; 7 bases are a match to TRBD2. CDR1 and CDR2 from the germline V gene are DFQATT and SNEGSKA (reference sequence). The CDR3 is 14 residues long. The CDR3 loop reads CSHRGLADYNEQFF. CDR3 bases: TGCAGCCACCGTGGGCTAGCGGATTACAATGAGCAGTTCTTC.

This chain joins TRBV6-1 and TRBJ2-1; 7 bases line up with TRBD1. The CDR3 is 14 amino acids. With 3 bases clipped from V and 7 bases from J, the junction kept 6 bases outside the gene matches. Germline lookup yields CDR1 MNHNS and CDR2 SASEGT. The CDR3: CASSDRQGVNEQFF. The CDR3 coding sequence is TGTGCCAGCAGTGACCGCCAGGGGGTTAATGAGCAGTTCTTC.

This clonotype was picked up many times. This chain joins TRBV6-5 and TRBJ1-2; D perhaps matches TRBD1 (5 bases). Trimming cost V 2 bases and J 7 bases, with 14 bases left between them. CDR3 length: 14 amino acids. Germline assignment: CDR1 MNHEY and CDR2 SVGAGI. CDR3 nucleotide sequence: TGTGCCAGCAGTTACGGGGCAGGGACGGGTGGCTACACCTTC. Its translation is CASSYGAGTGGYTF.

This clonotype was observed at least ten times. The CDR3 nucleotides read TGCAGCCATACCCTCAATGAAAAACTGTTTTTT. This encodes CSHTLNEKLFF. This sequence joins TRBV29-1 and TRBJ1-4; unclear D gene. Looked up from germline, CDR1 is SQVTM and CDR2 is ANQGSEA. The length of the CDR3 is 11 residues. Between the trimmed V and J ends, which lost 8 bases and 5 bases, there was a span of 9 bases.

This clonotype was counted many times. The chain has TRBV20-1 and TRBJ2-5; D is unresolved. Germline CDR1 and CDR2: DFQATT and SNEGSKA (reference sequence). Trimming shortened V by 4 bases and J by 0 bases, and 6 bases separated the two germline ends. The CDR3 spans 12 residues. The DNA of the CDR3 is TGCAGTGCTAACTACCACCAAGAGACCCAGTACTTC. Translation gives CSANYHQETQYF.

This clonotype has ten or more counts. The chain recombines TRBV28 with TRBJ1-3; possible D gene TRBD1, 5 bases. This CDR3 has 16 residues. The V end was cut by 4 bases, the J end by 0 bases, with 13 bases between. Germline V gene sequence: CDR1 MDHEN, CDR2 SYDVKM. CDR3: CASSSPLGASGNTIYF. Written as DNA, the CDR3 is TGTGCCAGCAGTTCCCCCCTCGGGGCCTCTGGAAACACCATATATTTT.

Worth noting for this clonotype: A read error may be the cause here, since a much bigger clone is one base away. The CDR3 is CASSLQGARTKNIQYF. The DNA of the CDR3 is TGTGCCAGCAGTTTACAGGGGGCGCGGACCAAAAACATTCAGTACTTC. The chain combines TRBV28 with TRBJ2-4, with 8 bases that match TRBD1. CDR1 is MDHEN and CDR2 is SYDVKM in the germline V gene. There are 16 residues in the CDR3. The V and J ends lost 2 bases and 2 bases, in that order; junction bases with no gene match: 5.

There are many counts of this clonotype. The chain carries TRBV7-2 and TRBJ1-2; D possibly corresponds to TRBD1 (5 bases). Between the trimmed V and J ends, which lost 5 bases and 5 bases, there was a span of 18 bases. The CDR3 covers 15 residues. Germline lookup yields CDR1 SGHTA and CDR2 FQGNSA. Here the CDR3 reads CASSQSTVGGYGYTF. The CDR3 DNA reads as TGTGCCAGCAGCCAATCGACAGTCGGGGGGTATGGCTACACCTTC.

This clonotype was seen at least ten times. V gene TRBV7-3 combines with J gene TRBJ2-7, with D perhaps assigned TRBD1 or TRBD2 (6 bases each). CDR1 and CDR2 from the germline V gene are SGHTA and FQGTGA. V was cut by 5 bases and J by 0 bases, with 14 bases left in between. The CDR3 spans 15 residues. CDR3 loop: CASSRGGHPSYEQYF. The CDR3 nucleotides are TGTGCCAGCAGCCGAGGGGGGCATCCCTCCTACGAGCAGTACTTC.

This clonotype was seen many times. The chain employs TRBV20-1 and TRBJ2-2; TRBD1 agrees at 8 bases. V trimming: 0 bases; J trimming: 1 base; junction bases outside the gene matches: 10. Germline V gene lookup returns CDR1 DFQATT and CDR2 SNEGSKA (reference sequence). The CDR3 has 18 amino acids. CDR3 DNA sequence: TGCAGTGCTAGAGATGAGGGGAGACAGGGGTTGAACACCGGGGAGCTGTTTTTT. Translation: CSARDEGRQGLNTGELFF.

This clonotype has ten or more counts. The chain combines TRBV11-2 with TRBJ2-5; D ambiguous. CDR1 is SGHAT, CDR2 FQNNGV, per germline. Trimming took 2 bases from V and 1 from J, leaving 8 bases between them. This CDR3 is built from 14 residues. The CDR3 nucleotides are TGTGCCAGCAGCTTAATATCGGGCCAAGAGACCCAGTACTTC. It codes for CASSLISGQETQYF.